What follows are 24 T cell receptor beta chains derived from one specimen sequenced in a study of T cell changes during pregnancy in multiple sclerosis. Sequenced by immunoSEQ multiplex PCR; TCRdb stores in-frame clones only, minus some. The data contain several thousand clones, more than 75% of them singletons. The source material was CD8+ T cells from peripheral blood mononuclear cells, sampled in the first trimester of pregnancy. Every receptor here comes from a female donor in good health, enrolled as a control in a pregnancy study.

This clone was seen a single time. This chain connects TRBV5-6 to TRBJ2-1; TRBD2 might be the D (6 bases). Trimming shortened V by 0 bases and J by 1 base, and 8 bases separated the two germline ends. Germline assignment: CDR1 SGHDT and CDR2 YYEEEE. CDR3 length equals 15 residues. In DNA form, the CDR3 reads TGTGCCAGCAGCTTGGTTGGGGGGTCCTACAATGAGCAGTTCTTC. Translated, it gives CASSLVGGSYNEQFF.

This chain links TRBV6-4 with TRBJ2-1; 8 bases agree with TRBD2. The germline CDR1 and CDR2 sequences are MRHNA and SNTAGT. CDR3 size: 15 residues. The J segment lost 3 bases and the V segment lost 3 bases, leaving 4 bases of the junction unmatched. For the CDR3, the DNA is TGTGCCAGCAGTGAGGGTAGCGGGAACTACAATGAGCAGTTCTTC. Protein sequence: CASSEGSGNYNEQFF.

By share, this clone ranks as large. This sequence joins TRBV29-1 and TRBJ2-2, with a tentative D call TRBD2 (5 bases). V shed 5 bases and J shed 3 bases, with 13 bases lying between them. The CDR3 covers 14 residues. Per the germline V gene, CDR1 is SQVTM and CDR2 is ANQGSEA. The CDR3 spells CSVRGGSDTGELFF. The CDR3 DNA follows: TGCAGCGTTCGAGGCGGGTCAGACACCGGGGAGCTGTTTTTT.

V is TRBV28 and J is TRBJ2-1, with D unclear. With 5 bases removed from V and 3 bases from J, the gap between germline ends came to 8 bases. This CDR3 is 13 amino acids long. CDR1 and CDR2 (germline): MDHEN, SYDVKM. The CDR3 sequence is CASSPRNYNEQFF. CDR3 sequence (DNA): TGTGCCAGCAGTCCTCGTAACTACAATGAGCAGTTCTTC.

The J gene is TRBJ2-2, the V gene TRBV2, with D perhaps TRBD1 (6 bases). Deletions cut 10 bases from V and 5 bases from J, with 20 bases between. The CDR3 is 15 residues long. The germline gives CDR1 SNHLY, CDR2 FYNNEI. CDR3 DNA sequence: TGTGCCACCAAAGGAAAACGTACAGGGACCGGGGAGCTGTTTTTT. This translates into CATKGKRTGTGELFF.

This chain links TRBV30 with TRBJ1-2, with 7 nucleotides matching TRBD1. V shed 2 bases, J shed 7 bases, and the junction held 7 bases outside the gene matches. This CDR3 spans 13 amino acids. The germline CDR1 and CDR2 sequences are GTSNPN and SVGIG (reference sequence). Written as DNA, the CDR3 is TGTGCCTGGAGTCTCAGGGGGTTCGTTGGCTACACCTTC. Its translation is CAWSLRGFVGYTF.

The genes are TRBV5-1 and TRBJ1-6; D call uncertain. The V end was cut by 1 base, the J end by 8 bases, with 13 bases between. CDR1 and CDR2 from the germline V gene are SGHRS and YFSETQ. CDR3 length equals 15 residues. Written as DNA, the CDR3 is TGCGCCAGCAGCTTGCGAGGGTTGGTCGATTCACCCCTCCACTTT. The encoded protein is CASSLRGLVDSPLHF.

The V gene is TRBV6-6, the J gene TRBJ1-4; 9 bases align to TRBD1. The germline CDR1 and CDR2 sequences are MNHNY and SVGAGI (reference sequence). The junction had 4 bases not matched to a gene; V was cut back by 0 bases and J by 8 bases. The CDR3 totals 15 residues. As DNA, the CDR3 is TGTGCCAGCAGTTACTCGGACAGGGGAAGGGAAAAACTGTTTTTT. It yields the protein CASSYSDRGREKLFF.

The chain employs TRBV28 and TRBJ2-3; TRBD2 is a possible D gene (6 bases). Trimming took 5 bases from V and 6 from J, leaving 21 bases between them. The V gene's germline CDR1 is MDHEN and CDR2 SYDVKM. The CDR3 length is 16 residues. The CDR3 spells CASSAQVAGWWDTQYF. The CDR3 bases are TGTGCCAGCAGTGCCCAGGTGGCGGGATGGTGGGATACGCAGTATTTT.

The V gene is TRBV27, the J gene TRBJ2-2, with 9 nucleotides matching TRBD1. The CDR3 runs to 16 residues. Germline V lookup: CDR1 MNHEY, CDR2 SMNVEV (reference sequence). The V segment lost 4 bases and the J segment 4 bases; nucleotides outside the gene matches: 7. CDR3 coding DNA: TGTGCCAGCAGTTGGGCTCCGGGACAGGGCACCGGGGAGCTGTTTTTT. Translated: CASSWAPGQGTGELFF.

The count of this clone is one. The V gene is TRBV7-9, the J gene TRBJ2-2; TRBD1 agrees at 7 bases. The germline V gene encodes CDR1 SEHNR and CDR2 FQNEAQ (reference sequence). This CDR3 comprises 17 residues. V lost 4 bases and J lost 0; bases outside the gene matches: 8. CDR3 coding DNA: TGTGCCAGCAGCTCCTTAGGGGGCCTAACGAACACCGGGGAGCTGTTTTTT. Its translation is CASSSLGGLTNTGELFF.

This rearrangement joins TRBV6-1 to TRBJ2-7; D call uncertain. CDR1 and CDR2 from the germline V gene are MNHNS and SASEGT. Trimming shortened V by 2 bases and J by 6 bases, and 5 bases separated the two germline ends. The CDR3 length is 11 residues. Written as DNA, the CDR3 is TGTGCCAGCAGTGAAAATCGCGAGCAGTACTTC. This sequence encodes CASSENREQYF.

The sample holds one count of this clone. The chain employs TRBV9 and TRBJ1-1; 11 positions agree with TRBD1. J gave up 7 bases and V 4 bases, and 6 bases lay outside the gene matches. Germline assignment: CDR1 SGDLS and CDR2 YYNGEE. The CDR3 covers 14 residues. In DNA, the CDR3 is TGTGCCAGCAGCACTCAGGGACAGGGGGGTGAAGCTTTCTTT. Protein: CASSTQGQGGEAFF.

This sequence joins TRBV5-1 and TRBJ2-1, with 9 bases matching TRBD2. In germline, CDR1 is SGHRS, CDR2 YFSETQ. The CDR3 loop spans 17 amino acids. Unmatched junction bases numbered 8, after V lost 4 bases and J lost 0 bases. CDR3 in DNA: TGCGCCAGCAGCCTCAGCGGGGGGCCTCGCTCCTACAATGAGCAGTTCTTC. As protein: CASSLSGGPRSYNEQFF.

The V and J genes are TRBV6-1 and TRBJ2-1, with 9 bases that match TRBD2. Losses at the gene ends were 4 bases for V and 7 bases for J; bases not matched to a gene: 8. The CDR3 sequence is 15 residues long. CDR1 and CDR2 (germline): MNHNS, SASEGT. Written as DNA, the CDR3 is TGTGCCAGCAGTGGATTTAGCGGGAGCGGGAATGAGCAGTTCTTC. It encodes CASSGFSGSGNEQFF.

The rearrangement links TRBV5-1 to TRBJ2-7; perhaps TRBD1 as D (6 bases). V was clipped by 1 base and J by 9 bases, with 11 bases between them. CDR1 is SGHRS and CDR2 is YFSETQ in the germline V gene. The CDR3 has 12 amino acids. CDR3 sequence (DNA): TGCGCCAGCAGCTTGACAGGGACCCCGCAGTACTTC. Translation: CASSLTGTPQYF.

The V call is TRBV5-1, the J call TRBJ2-7, with 7 bases aligning to TRBD2. The CDR3 is 17 amino acids. The trim removed 0 bases at V and 3 bases at J, leaving 12 bases unmatched. Germline assignment: CDR1 SGHRS and CDR2 YFSETQ. The CDR3 DNA reads as TGCGCCAGCAGCTTGGCCGGGGGGACGGCACGAGGCTACGAGCAGTACTTC. Translated: CASSLAGGTARGYEQYF.

V usage is TRBV27 and J usage is TRBJ1-4; possible D gene TRBD1, 5 bases. Trimming took off 3 bases at V and 7 bases at J, with 12 bases between the two ends. From germline, CDR1 is MNHEY and CDR2 SMNVEV (reference sequence). CDR3 length: 14 residues. The CDR3 DNA is TGTGCCAGCAGTTTTGGAGGGGTCGGTGAAAAACTGTTTTTT. This gives the protein CASSFGGVGEKLFF.

The rearrangement uses TRBV21-1 and TRBJ1-3. TRBV21-1 is a pseudogene segment. The CDR3 runs 16 residues. CDR3 DNA sequence: TGTGCCAGCAGCAAAGAGGGGGGGGCGGATGGAAACACCATATATTTT. This codes for CASSKEGGADGNTIYF.

V is TRBV19 and J is TRBJ1-1, with 11 bases aligning to TRBD1. Germline V CDR1 and CDR2: LNHDA, SQIVND (reference sequence). This CDR3 is built from 13 residues. V trimming: 7 bases; J trimming: 5 bases; junction bases outside the gene matches: 3. The DNA of the CDR3 is TGTGCCAGTAAGGACAGGGGGCTAACTGAAGCTTTCTTT. Its translation: CASKDRGLTEAFF.

The rearrangement links TRBV6-6 to TRBJ2-2; TRBD2 is a possible D gene (6 bases). The CDR3 is made up of 14 amino acids. Trimming removed 7 bases from V and 6 bases from J, with 15 bases in between. Germline assignment: CDR1 MNHNY and CDR2 SVGAGI (reference sequence). CDR3: CASTEGLSPGELFF. The CDR3 coding sequence is TGTGCCAGCACCGAGGGACTGTCTCCCGGGGAGCTGTTTTTT.

The chain recombines TRBV5-6 with TRBJ2-2; TRBD2 aligns across 13 bases. The CDR3 sequence is 17 residues long. CDR1 SGHDT and CDR2 YYEEEE come from the germline V gene. J lost 8 bases, V lost 5 bases, and 12 bases had no gene match. The CDR3 spells CASRTALGLAGEGELFF. The CDR3 DNA sequence: TGTGCCAGCAGGACCGCTCTAGGACTAGCGGGAGAGGGGGAGCTGTTTTTT.

This clone appeared a single time. This chain joins TRBV7-8 and TRBJ2-5, with D possibly being TRBD2 (6 bases). Germline V lookup: CDR1 SGHVS, CDR2 FQNEAQ. V was cut by 4 bases and J by 4 bases, with 16 bases left in between. The CDR3 extends over 15 amino acids. The DNA for the CDR3 is TGTGCCAGCAGCTCGGGAGAGGGGTGGGCAGAGACCCAGTACTTC. Translated: CASSSGEGWAETQYF.

The table lists this clone with a count of one. The J gene is TRBJ1-1, the V gene TRBV7-9; D is undetermined. From germline, CDR1 is SEHNR and CDR2 FQNEAQ (reference sequence). This CDR3 has 12 residues. The V gene lost 4 bases and the J gene lost 6 bases, with 9 bases spanning the gap. The DNA of the CDR3 is TGTGCCAGCAGCTGGTCCGGGTCTGAAGCTTTCTTT. Translated: CASSWSGSEAFF.